The 15 T cell receptor beta chains in this list originate from one sample, sequenced in a study of T cell responses to AZD1222 COVID-19 vaccine. Measured with immunoSEQ multiplex PCR; TCRdb has only the in-frame clones, and not every one. Found here are about 140,000 clones, 88% of them singletons; the top ten hold approximately 3%. The specimen was peripheral blood, collected 28 days after the second AZD1222 dose. Every receptor here comes from an adult who received the AZD1222 COVID-19 vaccine.

The gene calls are TRBV4-1 and TRBJ1-2, with no clear D. The V gene's germline CDR1 is MGHRA and CDR2 YSYEKL. V was trimmed by 1 base and J by 12 bases, leaving 15 bases between them. The CDR3 contains 13 residues. The CDR3 sequence is CASSQVSGDGDTF. The CDR3 nucleotides read TGCGCCAGCAGCCAAGTATCCGGGGATGGGGACACCTTC.

The rearrangement links TRBV12-3 or TRBV12-4 to TRBJ2-6; D not certain. The V and J ends lost 5 bases and 1 base respectively, with 3 bases between them. This CDR3 spans 13 amino acids. This CDR3 is CASSGSGANVLTF. CDR3 nucleotide sequence: TGTGCCAGCAGTGGATCTGGGGCCAACGTCCTGACTTTC.

V is TRBV5-1 and J is TRBJ2-3; 10 bases match TRBD1. This CDR3 comprises 15 residues. With V trimmed by 5 bases and J by 2 bases, 5 bases remained unmatched. Per the germline V gene, CDR1 is SGHRS and CDR2 is YFSETQ. DNA of the CDR3: TGCGCCAGCAGGAAAGGGACAGGGGCCACAGATACGCAGTATTTT. Translation: CASRKGTGATDTQYF.

The CDR3 protein is CASLTGPNTEAFF. Written as DNA, the CDR3 is TGTGCCAGCCTAACTGGGCCGAACACTGAAGCTTTCTTT. J is TRBJ1-1 and V is TRBV28, with D hard to call. Trimming took off 8 bases at V and 1 base at J, with 11 bases between the two ends. Germline V gene sequence: CDR1 MDHEN, CDR2 SYDVKM. The CDR3 has 13 amino acids.

J is TRBJ2-3 and V is TRBV27, with D possibly TRBD2 on 6 matching bases. CDR1 and CDR2 from the germline V gene are MNHEY and SMNVEV (reference sequence). The V and J ends lost 5 bases and 3 bases respectively, with 18 bases between them. The CDR3 has 16 residues. CDR3 nucleotides: TGTGCCAGCAGTCTTCAGCGGGCCATAACGACAGATACGCAGTATTTT. It yields the protein CASSLQRAITTDTQYF.

This clone was recorded once. This chain joins TRBV5-4 and TRBJ1-2; D is perhaps TRBD1 (6 bases). The CDR3 runs 14 residues. Trimming shortened V by 4 bases and J by 3 bases, and 13 bases separated the two germline ends. Germline CDR1 reads SGHNT; CDR2 reads YYREEE (reference sequence). CDR3 protein: CASSPEQGHYGYTF. DNA of the CDR3: TGTGCCAGCAGCCCGGAACAGGGTCACTATGGCTACACCTTC.

The V and J genes are TRBV2 and TRBJ2-5, with 11 bases matching TRBD2. Germline CDR1 is SNHLY and CDR2 is FYNNEI. The V segment lost 5 bases and the J segment 2 bases; nucleotides outside the gene matches: 1. The CDR3 extends over 14 amino acids. Here the CDR3 DNA reads TGTGCCAGCAGTTTAGCGGGGGGGCAAGAGACCCAGTACTTC. Amino acids: CASSLAGGQETQYF.

This clone has a single count. In DNA form, the CDR3 reads TGTGCCAGCAGCTTGCCCCAGACAGGGGCCGCTGTCGATACGCAGTATTTT. It codes for CASSLPQTGAAVDTQYF. V and J are TRBV5-6 and TRBJ2-3; TRBD1 matches at 8 bases. The germline gives CDR1 SGHDT, CDR2 YYEEEE. This CDR3 has 17 amino acids. V dropped 1 base and J dropped 6; count of bases not matched to a gene: 13.

In this sample, this clone turned up once. This chain uses TRBV7-8 with TRBJ1-3; 7 bases align to TRBD1. Germline-derived CDR1 and CDR2 are SGHVS and FQNEAQ. V trimming: 5 bases; J trimming: 6 bases; junction bases outside the gene matches: 10. The CDR3 has 15 amino acids. This chain's CDR3 is CASSIETDRTNTIYF. In nucleotides, the CDR3 is TGTGCCAGCAGCATCGAAACGGACAGGACAAACACCATATATTTT.

The gene calls are TRBV30 and TRBJ1-6; 11 positions match TRBD1. This CDR3 region has 16 residues. Germline V gene sequence: CDR1 GTSNPN, CDR2 SVGIG (reference sequence). Germline trimming cut 3 bases from V and 0 bases from J; bases unmatched to any gene: 1. CDR3 loop: CAWRGQGVSYNSPLHF. The CDR3 nucleotides are TGTGCCTGGAGGGGACAGGGGGTCTCCTATAATTCACCCCTCCACTTT.

The chain couples TRBV5-1 to TRBJ1-1, with D uncertain. This CDR3 has 13 residues. Trimming took 1 base from V and 1 from J, leaving 5 bases between them. From germline, CDR1 is SGHRS and CDR2 YFSETQ. The CDR3 is CASSLQENTEAFF. CDR3 coding DNA: TGCGCCAGCAGCTTGCAGGAGAACACTGAAGCTTTCTTT.

The chain has TRBV4-2 and TRBJ2-5; TRBD2 aligns across 9 bases. Unmatched junction bases numbered 11, after V lost 0 bases and J lost 3 bases. The CDR3 runs to 18 residues. Germline CDR1 LGHNA, CDR2 YNFKEQ. CDR3 loop: CASSQDLWVAGEEETQYF. The CDR3, as DNA: TGTGCCAGCAGCCAAGATCTTTGGGTAGCGGGAGAGGAAGAGACCCAGTACTTC.

The gene calls are TRBV30 and TRBJ2-1, with 8 positions matching TRBD2. V lost 1 base and J lost 7; bases outside the gene matches: 9. The CDR3 has 15 residues. Germline V lookup: CDR1 GTSNPN, CDR2 SVGIG (reference sequence). The CDR3 reads CAWSASGRWVNEQFF. The CDR3 nucleotides are TGTGCCTGGAGTGCAAGCGGGAGATGGGTAAATGAGCAGTTCTTC. Looking up the rest from reference TRBV30 and TRBJ2-1 gives the full variable domain: SQTIHQWPATLVQPVGSPLSLECTVEGTSNPNLYWYRQAAGRGLQLLFYSVGIGQISSEVPQNLSASRPQDRQFILSSKKLLLSDSGFYLCAWSASGRWVNEQFFGPGTRLTVL.

The J gene is TRBJ2-4, the V gene TRBV7-3; 8 bases map to TRBD2. The CDR3 contains 13 residues. Losses at the gene ends were 5 bases for V and 10 bases for J; bases not matched to a gene: 7. Germline CDR1 is SGHTA and CDR2 is FQGTGA. This chain's CDR3 is CASSPREGGIQYF. CDR3 DNA: TGTGCCAGCAGCCCCCGGGAGGGGGGGATTCAGTACTTC.

CDR3 residues: CASRFGGQVGWVAKNIQYF. In nucleotides, the CDR3 is TGTGCCAGCAGGTTTGGGGGGCAGGTGGGCTGGGTGGCCAAAAACATTCAGTACTTC. The J gene is TRBJ2-4, the V gene TRBV5-6; D could derive from TRBD1 or TRBD2 (6 bases each). CDR1 is SGHDT, CDR2 YYEEEE, per germline. The CDR3 contains 19 residues. The germline V and J ends were trimmed by 5 bases and 1 base, with 25 bases remaining between them.